Listed below are T cell receptor beta chains from one sample, sequenced in a study of low-dose radiotherapy and immunotherapy resistance in tumors. TCRdb re-called the reads through MiXCR, storing one row per CDR3 protein. The data hold some 100,000 distinct CDR3 sequences, with 20% to 25% observed a single time. The sequencing here drew on PBMCs, taken after low-dose radiotherapy plus immunotherapy. The receptors here all came from a female donor with ovarian cancer. Each CDR3 is given with its conserved first and last residue. D genes are given only for firm matches. Clone size appears in some rows only: once, few, many, or a class for an expanded clone.

j_call clone_size d_call v_call cdr3_nt cdr3_aa
TRBJ2-6 few TRBD1 TRBV6-5 TGTGCCAGCAGTTACCGGACAGGGATCAACGTCCTGACTTTC CASSYRTGINVLTF
TRBJ2-2 many NA TRBV29-1 TGCAGCGCCGGGGGCCAGACGAACACCGGGGAGCTGTTTTTT CSAGGQTNTGELFF
TRBJ2-3 NA TRBD1 TRBV19 TGTGCCAGTAGTATAGCAGGGGGAGATACGCAGTATTTT CASSIAGGDTQYF
TRBJ2-7 NA TRBD2 TRBV5-1 TGCGCCAGCAGCTTGGGGGCTAGCGGGAGCGGGCAGTACTTC CASSLGASGSGQYF
TRBJ2-7 many TRBD2 TRBV11-3 TGTGCCAGCAGCCCCCTGAGGGCTAGCGGGAGAGGAAGCGAGCAGTACTTC CASSPLRASGRGSEQYF
TRBJ1-2 many NA TRBV10-3 TGTGCCATCAGTGGGGAGGATCACGGTGGCGGCTACACCTTC CAISGEDHGGGYTF
TRBJ2-3 many NA TRBV15 TGTGCCACCAGCAGAGCCGGACAGTTCGCGGATACGCAGTATTTT CATSRAGQFADTQYF
TRBJ1-3 many NA TRBV7-2 TGTGCCAGCAGCTTAGGATCCGGTACGACGGGCCCATCGAACACCATATATTTT CASSLGSGTTGPSNTIYF
TRBJ2-5 few NA TRBV5-1 TGCGCCAGCAGCCCGGAGTTTGAGACCCAGTACTTC CASSPEFETQYF
TRBJ2-7 many TRBD1 TRBV12-3/TRBV12-4 TGTGCCAGCAGTCCCGGACAGGGGCCCTACGAGCAGTACTTC CASSPGQGPYEQYF
TRBJ2-2 NA NA TRBV12-3/TRBV12-4 TGTGCCAGCAGTTTCGCTGGAAGCGGTAACACCGGGGAGCTGTTTTTT CASSFAGSGNTGELFF
TRBJ1-2 many NA TRBV19 TGTGCCAGTACTGCCAGTTCGGCCGCCCGCTCCTATGGCTACACCTTC CASTASSAARSYGYTF
TRBJ2-3 many TRBD2 TRBV30 TGTGCCTGGAGCCTAGCGGGGTTCACAGATACGCAGTATTTT CAWSLAGFTDTQYF
TRBJ1-1 many NA TRBV4-1 TGCGCCAGCAGCCAAGATCAAGCGGGAGGAGTGTTGGCTTTCTTT CASSQDQAGGVLAFF
TRBJ2-3 many TRBD2 TRBV5-4 TGTGCCAGCAGCTCTAGGGCGGGAGGGCCGATGGGCACAGATACGCAGTATTTT CASSSRAGGPMGTDTQYF
TRBJ2-3 many NA TRBV12-3/TRBV12-4 TGTGCCAGCAGTTTGGGCGGGGTGAGAGATACGCAGTATTTT CASSLGGVRDTQYF
TRBJ1-2 many NA TRBV24-1 TGTGCCACCCACGAGTGGGGCTATGGCTACACCTTC CATHEWGYGYTF
TRBJ1-1 many NA TRBV5-1 TGCGCCAGCAGTAAGGACGCAAACACTGAAGCTTTCTTT CASSKDANTEAFF
TRBJ2-7 many NA TRBV29-1 TGCAGCGTTGAAGTACTCCACGAGCAGTACTTC CSVEVLHEQYF
TRBJ2-3 many NA TRBV24-1 TGTGCCTCAGGAGGGGGCGGATTCACAGATACGCAGTATTTT CASGGGGFTDTQYF
TRBJ2-2 many NA TRBV7-3 TGTGCCAGCAGCGCCGACGGCACCGGGGAGCTGTTTTTT CASSADGTGELFF
TRBJ1-4 NA NA TRBV5-1 NA CASSLDRVTNEKLFFF
TRBJ1-6 many TRBD1 TRBV28 TGTGCCAGCAGTTTACTTCCTCGGGACAGGGGCCTAAATTCACCCCTCCACTTT CASSLLPRDRGLNSPLHF